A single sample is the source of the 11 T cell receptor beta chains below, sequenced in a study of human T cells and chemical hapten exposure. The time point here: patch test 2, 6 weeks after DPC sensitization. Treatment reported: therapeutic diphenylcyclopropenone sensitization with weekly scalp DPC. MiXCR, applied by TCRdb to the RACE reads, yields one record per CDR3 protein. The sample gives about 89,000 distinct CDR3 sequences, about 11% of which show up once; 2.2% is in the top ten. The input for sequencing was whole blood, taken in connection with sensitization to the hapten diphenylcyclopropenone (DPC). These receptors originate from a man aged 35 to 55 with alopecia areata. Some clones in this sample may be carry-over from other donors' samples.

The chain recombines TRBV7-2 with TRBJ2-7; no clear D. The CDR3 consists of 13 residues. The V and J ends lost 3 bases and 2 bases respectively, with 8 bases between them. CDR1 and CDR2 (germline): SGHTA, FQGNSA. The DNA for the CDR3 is TGTGCCAGCAGCTTGGTTCAGGCCTACGAGCAGTACTTC. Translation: CASSLVQAYEQYF. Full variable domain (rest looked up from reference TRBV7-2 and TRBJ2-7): GAGVSQSPSNKVTEKGKDVELRCDPISGHTALYWYRQSLGQGLEFLIYFQGNSAPDKSGLPSDRFSAERTGGSVSTLTIQRTQQEDSAVYLCASSLVQAYEQYFGPGTRLTVT.

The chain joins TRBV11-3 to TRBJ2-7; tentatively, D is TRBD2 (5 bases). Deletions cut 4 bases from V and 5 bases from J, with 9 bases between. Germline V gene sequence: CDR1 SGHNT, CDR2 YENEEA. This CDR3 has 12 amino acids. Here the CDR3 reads CASSYTGNEQYV. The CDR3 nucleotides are TGTGCCAGCAGCTATACGGGAAACGAGCAGTACGTC.

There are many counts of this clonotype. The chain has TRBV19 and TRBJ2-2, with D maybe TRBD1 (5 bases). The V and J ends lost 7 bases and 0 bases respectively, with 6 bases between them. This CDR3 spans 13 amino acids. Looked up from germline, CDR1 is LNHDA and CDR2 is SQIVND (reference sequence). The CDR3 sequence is CASTDTNTGELFF. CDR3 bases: TGTGCCAGTACGGACACGAACACCGGGGAGCTGTTTTTT.

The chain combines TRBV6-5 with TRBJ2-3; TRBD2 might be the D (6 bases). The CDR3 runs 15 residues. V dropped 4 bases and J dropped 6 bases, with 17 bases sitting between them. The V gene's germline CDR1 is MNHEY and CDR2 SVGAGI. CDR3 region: CASSSRDSGDDTQYF. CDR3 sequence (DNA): TGTGCCAGCAGTTCCCGGGACTCCGGAGACGATACGCAGTATTTT.

CDR3 nucleotides: TGTGCCAGCAGTTACGGGGGTCCGGGGTCGAATGAGCAGTTCTTC. It yields the protein CASSYGGPGSNEQFF. The V call is TRBV6-6, the J call TRBJ2-1; D tentatively fits TRBD1 or TRBD2 (5 bases each). V was pared by 2 bases and J by 7 bases, with 15 bases between. The germline V gene encodes CDR1 MNHNY and CDR2 SVGAGI (reference sequence). The CDR3 has 15 residues.

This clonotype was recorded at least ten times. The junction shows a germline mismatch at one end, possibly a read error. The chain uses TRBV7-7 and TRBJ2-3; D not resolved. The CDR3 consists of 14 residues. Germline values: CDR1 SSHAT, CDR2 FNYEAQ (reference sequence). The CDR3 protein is CASSPSEVDDTQYF. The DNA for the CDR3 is TGTGCTAGCAGCCCATCCGAGGTTGATGATACGCAGTATTTT. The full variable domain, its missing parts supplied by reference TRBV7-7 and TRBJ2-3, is GAGVSQSPRYKVTKRGQDVTLRCDPISSHATLYWYQQALGQGPEFLTYFNYEAQPDKSGLPSDRFSAERPEGSISTLTIQRTEQRDSAMYRCASSPSEVDDTQYFGPGTRLTVL.

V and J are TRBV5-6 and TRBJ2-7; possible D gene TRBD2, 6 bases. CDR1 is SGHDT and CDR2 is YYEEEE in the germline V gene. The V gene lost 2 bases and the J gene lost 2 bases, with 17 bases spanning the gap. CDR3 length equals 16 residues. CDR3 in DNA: TGTGCCAGCAGCTTAATGTACGGGAGTCGGGCCTACGAGCAGTACGTC. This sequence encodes CASSLMYGSRAYEQYV.

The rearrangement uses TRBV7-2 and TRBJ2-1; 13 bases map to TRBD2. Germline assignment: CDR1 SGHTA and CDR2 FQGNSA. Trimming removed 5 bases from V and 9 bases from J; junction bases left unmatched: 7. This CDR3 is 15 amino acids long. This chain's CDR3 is CASSPRTSGSAEQFF. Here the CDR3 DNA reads TGTGCCAGCAGCCCGAGGACTAGCGGGAGTGCTGAGCAGTTCTTC.

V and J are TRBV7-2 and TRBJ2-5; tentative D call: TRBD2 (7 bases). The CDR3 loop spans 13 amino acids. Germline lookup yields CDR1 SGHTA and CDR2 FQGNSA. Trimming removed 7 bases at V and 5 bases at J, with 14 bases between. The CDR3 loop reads CASTSAGAETQYF. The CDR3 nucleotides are TGTGCCAGCACCTCTGCGGGGGCGGAGACCCAGTACTTC.

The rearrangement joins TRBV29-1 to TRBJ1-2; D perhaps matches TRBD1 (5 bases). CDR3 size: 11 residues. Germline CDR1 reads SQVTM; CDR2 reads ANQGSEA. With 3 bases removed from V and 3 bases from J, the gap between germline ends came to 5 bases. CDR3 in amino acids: CSVEGHYGYTF. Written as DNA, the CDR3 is TGCAGCGTTGAGGGGCACTATGGCTACACCTTC.

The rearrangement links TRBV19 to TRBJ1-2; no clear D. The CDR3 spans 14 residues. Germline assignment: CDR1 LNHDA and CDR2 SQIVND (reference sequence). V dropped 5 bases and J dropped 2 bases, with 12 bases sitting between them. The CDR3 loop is CASSRGDENYGYTF. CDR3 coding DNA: TGTGCCAGTAGTCGGGGAGACGAAAACTATGGCTACACCTTC.